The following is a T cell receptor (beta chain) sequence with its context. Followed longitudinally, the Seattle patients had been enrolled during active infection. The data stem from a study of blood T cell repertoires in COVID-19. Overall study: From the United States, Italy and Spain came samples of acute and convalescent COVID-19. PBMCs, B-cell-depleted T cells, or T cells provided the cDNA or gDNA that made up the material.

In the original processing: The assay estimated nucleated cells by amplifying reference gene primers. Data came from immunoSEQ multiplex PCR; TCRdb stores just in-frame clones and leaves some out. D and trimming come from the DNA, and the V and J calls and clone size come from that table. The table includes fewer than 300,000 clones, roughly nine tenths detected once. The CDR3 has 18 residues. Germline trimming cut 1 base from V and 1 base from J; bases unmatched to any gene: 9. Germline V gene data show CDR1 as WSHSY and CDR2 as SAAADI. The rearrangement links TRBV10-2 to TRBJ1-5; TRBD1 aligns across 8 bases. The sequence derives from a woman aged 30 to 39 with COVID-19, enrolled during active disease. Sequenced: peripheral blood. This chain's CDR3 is CASSEFLVRTGSNQPQHF. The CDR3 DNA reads TGCGCCAGCAGTGAGTTCTTGGTGAGGACAGGGAGCAATCAGCCCCAGCATTTT.